This T cell receptor (beta chain) was recorded in a study of blood T cells in healthy people across ages. Sample-barcoded 5' priming and a J-beta primer mix drove a second PCR of roughly 7 to 11 cycles. No fewer than 3 million CDR3-containing paired-end reads came from each sample. TCRdb re-called the 5' RACE reads with MiXCR, one entry per CDR3 protein. The sample lists about 1.6 million distinct CDR3 sequences; about 32% were seen once. V dropped 5 bases and J dropped 4; count of bases not matched to a gene: 12. This CDR3 region has 16 residues. Per germline, CDR1 MNHEY and CDR2 SMNVEV (reference sequence).

V usage is TRBV27 and J usage is TRBJ2-7, with TRBD1 identical over 9 bases. This TCR derives from a woman under 40 in good health. Source material: blood. The CDR3 region has the DNA TGTGCCAGCAGTCCATCCCTCGGGACAGGGATATACGAGCAGTACTTC. The encoded protein is CASSPSLGTGIYEQYF.